The next 2 T cell receptor beta chains were all read from a single sample in a study of tumor T cells in aggressive B-cell lymphoma. Method: immunoSEQ multiplex PCR; TCRdb's copy keeps in-frame clones and lacks some. This sample has 7,900 or so clones; around 83% occur once, and the top ten carry more than 2.5%. Specimen: tumor tissue. These receptors all stem from an adult with diffuse large B cell lymphoma.

The chain joins TRBV9 to TRBJ1-3, with TRBD1 as a possible D gene (5 bases). The germline V gene has CDR1 SGDLS and CDR2 YYNGEE. The CDR3 extends over 15 amino acids. V was cut by 0 bases and J by 1 base, with 8 bases left in between. CDR3 coding DNA: TGTGCCAGCAGCGTAGGCGGGGGTTCTGGAAACACCATATATTTT. Protein sequence: CASSVGGGSGNTIYF.

The rearrangement links TRBV28 to TRBJ2-3; 9 bases agree with TRBD2. Germline V gene data show CDR1 as MDHEN and CDR2 as SYDVKM. The CDR3 has 18 amino acids. V shed 5 bases, J shed 2 bases, and the junction held 14 bases outside the gene matches. The CDR3 spells CASSTRGAGGRFTDTQYF. DNA of the CDR3: TGTGCCAGCAGTACTCGGGGGGCGGGAGGGAGATTCACAGATACGCAGTATTTT.